One sample yielded the 30 T cell receptor beta chains listed below, sequenced in a study of blood T cell repertoires in COVID-19. Here immunoSEQ multiplex PCR was the method, and the copy in TCRdb shows in-frame clones only, minus some. The repertoire holds 200,000 to 250,000 clones, with 75% to 90% as singletons. Sequencing input: peripheral blood. Every receptor here comes from an elderly woman with COVID-19, enrolled during active disease.

J is TRBJ1-5 and V is TRBV19; D call uncertain. The CDR3 contains 13 residues. Germline assignment: CDR1 LNHDA and CDR2 SQIVND (reference sequence). Trimming pared 0 bases from V and 7 bases from J, leaving 7 bases between. Here the CDR3 reads CASSIDLQQPQHF. Here the CDR3 DNA reads TGTGCCAGTAGTATAGACCTACAGCAGCCCCAGCATTTT.

This sequence joins TRBV6-5 and TRBJ1-3, with 7 positions matching TRBD1. Losses at the gene ends were 5 bases for V and 4 bases for J; bases not matched to a gene: 2. This CDR3 region has 13 residues. Germline V lookup: CDR1 MNHEY, CDR2 SVGAGI. CDR3 nucleotide sequence: TGTGCCAGCAGTAGGGGGCAAGGAAACACCATATATTTT. Translated, it gives CASSRGQGNTIYF.

The chain is built from TRBV5-1 and TRBJ2-4; TRBD2 agrees at 10 bases. Germline assignment: CDR1 SGHRS and CDR2 YFSETQ. V shed 2 bases, J shed 10 bases, and the junction held 6 bases outside the gene matches. The CDR3 is 14 amino acids. The CDR3 nucleotides are TGCGCCAGCAGCTTTGGAGCGGGAGGGGAGATTCAGTACTTC. As protein: CASSFGAGGEIQYF.

Worth noting for this clone: A read error may produce the germline difference seen at one junction end. The chain couples TRBV2 to TRBJ2-1; 9 bases match TRBD1. CDR1 SNHLY and CDR2 FYNNEI come from the germline V gene. The CDR3 extends over 15 amino acids. The CDR3 is CATSGGTGIYNEQFF. Written as DNA, the CDR3 is TGTGCCACCAGTGGTGGGACAGGGATCTACAATGAGCAGTTCTTC.

This clone was recorded only once. The CDR3: CATSRSTGADRSYNEQFF. As DNA, the CDR3 is TGTGCCACCAGCAGATCGACGGGAGCAGATCGTTCGTACAATGAGCAGTTCTTC. This chain joins TRBV15 and TRBJ2-1; TRBD2 is a possible D gene (6 bases). The V and J ends lost 2 bases and 4 bases respectively, with 21 bases between them. The V gene's germline CDR1 is LNHNV and CDR2 YYDKDF (reference sequence). This CDR3 region has 18 residues. Complete variable domain (other parts from reference TRBV15 and TRBJ2-1): DAMVIQNPRYQVTQFGKPVTLSCSQTLNHNVMYWYQQKSSQAPKLLFHYYDKDFNNEADTPDNFQSRRPNTSFCFLDIRSPGLGDTAMYLCATSRSTGADRSYNEQFFGPGTRLTVL.

The chain has TRBV24-1 and TRBJ2-3, with D possibly matching TRBD1 (5 bases). The CDR3 is made up of 16 amino acids. The germline V gene encodes CDR1 KGHDR and CDR2 SFDVKD. Trimming left V 5 bases short and J 0 bases short, with 14 bases between. The CDR3 spells CATSGGPSASTDTQYF. CDR3 DNA sequence: TGTGCCACCAGTGGGGGCCCCTCTGCCAGCACAGATACGCAGTATTTT.

This clone was seen more than once but under ten times. The rearrangement links TRBV11-2 to TRBJ2-1, with 11 bases identical to TRBD2. The CDR3 has 14 amino acids. The germline CDR1 and CDR2 sequences are SGHAT and FQNNGV. The junction had 6 bases not matched to a gene; V was cut back by 5 bases and J by 9 bases. CDR3 sequence (DNA): TGTGCCAGCAGCGACGTAGCGGGAGGGGCTGAGCAGTTCTTC. Translation gives CASSDVAGGAEQFF.

As DNA, the CDR3 is TGCGCCAGCAGCCCTGCGGGACAGGGGGGCTATGGCTACACCTTC. Amino acids: CASSPAGQGGYGYTF. V and J are TRBV5-1 and TRBJ1-2; 11 bases align to TRBD1. Trimming removed 4 bases from V and 4 bases from J; junction bases left unmatched: 6. CDR3 length: 15 amino acids. From germline, CDR1 is SGHRS and CDR2 YFSETQ.

The V call is TRBV12-5, the J call TRBJ2-1; 10 nucleotides align to TRBD1. Germline CDR1 and CDR2: LGHNT and FRNRAP. After removal of 6 bases from V and 8 bases from J, the junction contained 19 bases not matched to a gene. This CDR3 is built from 18 residues. The CDR3 loop reads CASGRDRGGLGALDEQFF. CDR3 nucleotides: TGTGCTAGTGGCCGGGACAGGGGTGGTTTAGGAGCCCTCGATGAGCAGTTCTTC.

The chain joins TRBV28 to TRBJ2-1; TRBD2 matches 9 bases. Germline V gene sequence: CDR1 MDHEN, CDR2 SYDVKM. With V trimmed by 5 bases and J by 6 bases, 8 bases remained unmatched. The CDR3 sequence is 15 residues long. CDR3 in amino acids: CASSPPGLAFNEQFF. In DNA form, the CDR3 reads TGTGCCAGCAGTCCCCCGGGACTAGCATTCAATGAGCAGTTCTTC.

V usage is TRBV6-6 and J usage is TRBJ2-5, with TRBD2 matching over 10 bases. The germline V gene has CDR1 MNHNY and CDR2 SVGAGI (reference sequence). The junction had 2 bases not matched to a gene; V was cut back by 11 bases and J by 2 bases. The CDR3 sequence is 12 residues long. In DNA, the CDR3 is TGTGCCTCTAGCGGGAGACAAGAGACCCAGTACTTC. Translated: CASSGRQETQYF.

The chain links TRBV30 to TRBJ2-3, with 11 nucleotides matching TRBD2. J lost 6 bases, V lost 3 bases, and 11 bases had no gene match. In germline, CDR1 is GTSNPN, CDR2 SVGIG (reference sequence). CDR3 size: 16 residues. CDR3 DNA sequence: TGTGCCTGGAGCCACACCACTAGCGGGAGAAGGGATACGCAGTATTTT. Translated, it gives CAWSHTTSGRRDTQYF.

This clone was observed a few times. The chain recombines TRBV4-1 with TRBJ1-1; D may be TRBD1 (5 bases). The CDR3 runs to 17 residues. The V gene's germline CDR1 is MGHRA and CDR2 YSYEKL. V shed 0 bases and J shed 4 bases, with 18 bases lying between them. The CDR3 sequence is CASSQERAQGFRTEAFF. The CDR3 region has the DNA TGCGCCAGCAGCCAAGAGAGAGCGCAGGGCTTTCGCACTGAAGCTTTCTTT.

The CDR3 region has the DNA TGTGCCAGCAGCTTAATGGACAGGGGGCATCGGCCCCAGCATTTT. Encoded protein: CASSLMDRGHRPQHF. This chain links TRBV5-6 with TRBJ1-5, with TRBD1 matching 11 bases. J gave up 9 bases and V 2 bases, and 7 bases lay outside the gene matches. The CDR3 sequence is 15 residues long. CDR1 and CDR2 (germline): SGHDT, YYEEEE. The variable domain in full, completed from reference TRBV5-6 and TRBJ1-5, reads DAGVTQSPTHLIKTRGQQVTLRCSPKSGHDTVSWYQQALGQGPQFIFQYYEEEERQRGNFPDRFSGHQFPNYSSELNVNALLLGDSALYLCASSLMDRGHRPQHFGDGTRLSIL.

The rearrangement links TRBV19 to TRBJ1-3; D is unclear. The CDR3 extends over 13 amino acids. The germline V gene encodes CDR1 LNHDA and CDR2 SQIVND (reference sequence). V was clipped by 4 bases and J by 7 bases, with 11 bases between them. The chain's CDR3 is CASSTARGNTIYF. The CDR3 bases are TGTGCCAGTAGTACGGCCCGAGGGAACACCATATATTTT.

V and J are TRBV6-5 and TRBJ1-6; 7 bases line up with TRBD1. V dropped 8 bases and J dropped 7; count of bases not matched to a gene: 11. The CDR3 runs 15 residues. Germline CDR1 and CDR2: MNHEY and SVGAGI. The CDR3 loop reads CASGPDRVGNSPLHF. In nucleotides, the CDR3 is TGTGCCAGCGGTCCAGACAGGGTGGGAAATTCACCCCTCCACTTT.

This chain links TRBV29-1 with TRBJ2-3; 11 positions agree with TRBD2. Germline lookup yields CDR1 SQVTM and CDR2 ANQGSEA. The CDR3 is 16 residues long. Trimming at V came to 6 bases and at J to 0 bases, leaving 8 bases not matched to a gene. This CDR3 reads CSVTRTSGFSTDTQYF. DNA of the CDR3: TGCAGCGTCACCAGGACTAGCGGGTTTAGCACAGATACGCAGTATTTT.

This rearrangement joins TRBV6-5 to TRBJ1-1; no firm D call. The CDR3 is made up of 13 amino acids. CDR1 and CDR2 from the germline V gene are MNHEY and SVGAGI. V shed 3 bases and J shed 4 bases, with 9 bases lying between them. The CDR3 nucleotides read TGTGCCAGCAGTTATGCGTCGATCACTGAAGCTTTCTTT. Translated: CASSYASITEAFF.

The J gene is TRBJ2-2, the V gene TRBV7-6; the D gene is possibly TRBD1 (5 bases). V shed 5 bases and J shed 3 bases, with 13 bases lying between them. Germline V gene data show CDR1 as SGHVS and CDR2 as FNYEAQ. CDR3 length equals 15 residues. Here the CDR3 reads CASSPGLSYTGELFF. The DNA for the CDR3 is TGTGCCAGCAGCCCAGGGCTATCCTACACCGGGGAGCTGTTTTTT.

The rearrangement links TRBV7-2 to TRBJ2-2; D perhaps matches TRBD2 (6 bases). The V and J ends lost 8 bases and 4 bases respectively, with 14 bases between them. The V gene's germline CDR1 is SGHTA and CDR2 FQGNSA. The CDR3 is 14 amino acids. The CDR3 is CASFWGDATGELFF. The CDR3 DNA follows: TGTGCCAGCTTTTGGGGGGATGCCACCGGGGAGCTGTTTTTT.

The V gene is TRBV29-1, the J gene TRBJ2-2, with 7 bases lining up with TRBD1. The CDR3 spans 14 residues. The junction had 5 bases not matched to a gene; V was cut back by 7 bases and J by 0 bases. Germline assignment: CDR1 SQVTM and CDR2 ANQGSEA. In DNA, the CDR3 is TGCAGCGCCCGACAGGGTACGAACACCGGGGAGCTGTTTTTT. Translated, it gives CSARQGTNTGELFF.

The rearrangement uses TRBV7-2 and TRBJ2-3; 7 bases match TRBD2. In germline, CDR1 is SGHTA, CDR2 FQGNSA. V lost 6 bases and J lost 4; bases outside the gene matches: 10. The CDR3 consists of 15 residues. The DNA for the CDR3 is TGTGCCAGCAGTTCCCGGGAGGTTGGTGCAGATACGCAGTATTTT. Amino acids: CASSSREVGADTQYF.

This chain links TRBV15 with TRBJ2-4; D perhaps matches TRBD1 (7 bases). Trimming stripped 0 bases from V and 0 bases from J, with 18 bases between. The CDR3 totals 19 residues. Germline V lookup: CDR1 LNHNV, CDR2 YYDKDF (reference sequence). The CDR3 DNA sequence: TGTGCCACCAGCAGAGAAGCCCCAGGGGGGAGACTAGCCAAAAACATTCAGTACTTC. Amino acid sequence: CATSREAPGGRLAKNIQYF.

The genes are TRBV6-5 and TRBJ2-7; 8 bases are a match to TRBD2. V lost 8 bases and J lost 6; bases outside the gene matches: 12. Germline CDR1 MNHEY, CDR2 SVGAGI. The CDR3 is 14 residues long. The CDR3 loop reads CASFLIGTSLEQYF. DNA of the CDR3: TGTGCCAGCTTCCTTATCGGGACTAGTCTCGAGCAGTACTTC.

There are a few counts of this clone. The V gene is TRBV6-2 or TRBV6-3, the J gene TRBJ2-3; no definite D call. V dropped 4 bases and J dropped 0 bases, with 11 bases sitting between them. The CDR3 spans 15 residues. Germline V gene sequence: CDR1 MNHEY, CDR2 SVGEGT. For the CDR3, the DNA is TGTGCCAGCAGTTCTCTGGTCACTAGCACAGATACGCAGTATTTT. It yields the protein CASSSLVTSTDTQYF.

The chain has TRBV3-1 (or the pseudogene TRBV3-2) and TRBJ2-3, with TRBD2 identical over 10 bases. The CDR3 length is 14 residues. Trimming cost V 4 bases and J 5 bases; bases outside gene matches: 3. Germline V gene sequence: CDR1 LGHDT, CDR2 YNNKEL (reference sequence). DNA of the CDR3: TGTGCCAGCAGCCCGGGACTAGCGAGAGATACGCAGTATTTT. Its translation: CASSPGLARDTQYF.

The chain recombines TRBV29-1 with TRBJ2-2, with 14 nucleotides matching TRBD2. V lost 6 bases to trimming and J lost 5 bases; unmatched junction nucleotides: 5. The CDR3 is 15 residues long. Germline CDR1 and CDR2: SQVTM and ANQGSEA. In DNA form, the CDR3 reads TGCAGCGTCGCACGACTAGCGGGGGGGACCGGGGAGCTGTTTTTT. Encoded protein: CSVARLAGGTGELFF.

The chain is built from TRBV6-1 and TRBJ1-5; tentative D call: TRBD1 (5 bases). The V gene's germline CDR1 is MNHNS and CDR2 SASEGT. V was shortened by 2 bases and J by 7 bases, with 15 bases between the two germline ends. This CDR3 comprises 15 residues. The CDR3 nucleotides read TGTGCCAGCAGTGAAAGAAAAGGGGCGGGACAGCCCCAGCATTTT. This codes for CASSERKGAGQPQHF.

The rearrangement uses TRBV7-2 and TRBJ2-1, with 7 bases lining up with TRBD2. After removal of 5 bases from V and 3 bases from J, the junction contained 7 bases not matched to a gene. This CDR3 has 15 residues. Looked up from germline, CDR1 is SGHTA and CDR2 is FQGNSA. The CDR3 region has the DNA TGTGCCAGCAGCCGGAGCGGGAACAACTACAATGAGCAGTTCTTC. This translates into CASSRSGNNYNEQFF.

This clone has more than one count but fewer than ten. In DNA, the CDR3 is TGTGCCAGCTCTAGGGGATATCAGCCCCAGCATTTT. Protein sequence: CASSRGYQPQHF. The rearrangement links TRBV28 to TRBJ1-5, with D tentatively TRBD1 (5 bases). V lost 8 bases, J lost 5 bases, and 10 bases lay in between. CDR3 length equals 12 residues. In germline, CDR1 is MDHEN, CDR2 SYDVKM.